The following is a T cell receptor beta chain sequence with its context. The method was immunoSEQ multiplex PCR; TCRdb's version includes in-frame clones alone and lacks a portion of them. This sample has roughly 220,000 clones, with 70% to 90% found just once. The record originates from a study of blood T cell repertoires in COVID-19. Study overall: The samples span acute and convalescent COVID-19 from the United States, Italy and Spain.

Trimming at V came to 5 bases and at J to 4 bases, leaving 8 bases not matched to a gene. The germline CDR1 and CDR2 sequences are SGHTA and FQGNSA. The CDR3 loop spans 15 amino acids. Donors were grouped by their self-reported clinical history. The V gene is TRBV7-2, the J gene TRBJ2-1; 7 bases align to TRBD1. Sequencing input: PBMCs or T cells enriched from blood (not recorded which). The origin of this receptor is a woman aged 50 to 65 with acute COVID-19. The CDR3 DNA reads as TGTGCCAGCAGCCCCCCTCCGGGACAGTACAATGAGCAGTTCTTC. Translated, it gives CASSPPPGQYNEQFF.